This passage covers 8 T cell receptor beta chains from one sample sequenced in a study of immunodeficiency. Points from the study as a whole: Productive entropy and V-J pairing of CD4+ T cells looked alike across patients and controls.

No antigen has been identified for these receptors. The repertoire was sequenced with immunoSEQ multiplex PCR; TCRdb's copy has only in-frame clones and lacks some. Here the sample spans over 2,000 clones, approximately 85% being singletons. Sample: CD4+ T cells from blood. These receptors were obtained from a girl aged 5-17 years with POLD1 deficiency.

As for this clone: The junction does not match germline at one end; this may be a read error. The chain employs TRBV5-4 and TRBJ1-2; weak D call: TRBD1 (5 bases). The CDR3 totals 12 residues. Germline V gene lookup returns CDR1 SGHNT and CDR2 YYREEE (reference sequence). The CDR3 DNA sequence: TGTGCTTACGGGGGGAGTCACTATGACTACACCTTC. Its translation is CAYGGSHYDYTF.

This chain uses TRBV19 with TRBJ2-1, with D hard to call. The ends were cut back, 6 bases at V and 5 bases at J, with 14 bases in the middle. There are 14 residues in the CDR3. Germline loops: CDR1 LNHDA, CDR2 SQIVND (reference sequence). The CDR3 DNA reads TGTGCCAGTAGCACAATCGACCCGAACAATGAGCAGTTCTTC. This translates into CASSTIDPNNEQFF.

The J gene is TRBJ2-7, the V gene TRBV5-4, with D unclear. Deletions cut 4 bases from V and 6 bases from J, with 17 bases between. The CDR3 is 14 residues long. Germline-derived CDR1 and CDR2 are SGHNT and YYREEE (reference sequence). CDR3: CASSADWNPSEQYF. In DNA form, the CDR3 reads TGTGCCAGCAGCGCCGACTGGAACCCTAGCGAGCAGTACTTC.

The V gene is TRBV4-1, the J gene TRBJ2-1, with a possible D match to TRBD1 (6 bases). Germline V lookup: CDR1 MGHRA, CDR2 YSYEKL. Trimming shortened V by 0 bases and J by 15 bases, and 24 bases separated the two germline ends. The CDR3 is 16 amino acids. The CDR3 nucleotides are TGCGCCAGCAGCCAAGATCGGGCAGGGGCTCGGGATCGAGGGTTCTTC. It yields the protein CASSQDRAGARDRGFF.

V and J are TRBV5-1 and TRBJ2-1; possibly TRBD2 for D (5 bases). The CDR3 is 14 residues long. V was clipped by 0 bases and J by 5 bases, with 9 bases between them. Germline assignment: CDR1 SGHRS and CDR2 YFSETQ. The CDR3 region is CASSLGRGDNEQFF. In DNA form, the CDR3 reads TGCGCCAGCAGCTTGGGACGGGGTGACAATGAGCAGTTCTTC.

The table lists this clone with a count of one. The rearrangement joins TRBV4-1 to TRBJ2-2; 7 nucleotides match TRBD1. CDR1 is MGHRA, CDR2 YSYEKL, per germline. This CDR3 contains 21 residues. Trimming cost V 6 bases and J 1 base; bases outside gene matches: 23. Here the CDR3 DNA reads TGCGCCAGCAGTCACACAAGACAGGGTTTGAGGATTGGGGAGAACACCGGGGAGCTGTTTTTT. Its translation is CASSHTRQGLRIGENTGELFF.

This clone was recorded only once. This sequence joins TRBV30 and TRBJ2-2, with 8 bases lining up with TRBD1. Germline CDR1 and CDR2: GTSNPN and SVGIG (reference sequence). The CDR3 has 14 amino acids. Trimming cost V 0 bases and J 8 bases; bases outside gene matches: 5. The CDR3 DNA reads TGTGCCTGGAGTGTCACGACAGGGGTGGGGGAGCTGTTTTTT. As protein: CAWSVTTGVGELFF.

CDR3 region: CASSQIHNEQFF. The CDR3 DNA follows: TGTGCCAGCAGCCAAATCCACAATGAGCAGTTCTTC. The gene calls are TRBV3-1 (or the pseudogene TRBV3-2) and TRBJ2-1; D unresolved. Between the trimmed V and J ends, which lost 2 bases and 5 bases, there was a span of 4 bases. CDR3 length: 12 amino acids. The germline V gene encodes CDR1 LGHDT and CDR2 YNNKEL (reference sequence).